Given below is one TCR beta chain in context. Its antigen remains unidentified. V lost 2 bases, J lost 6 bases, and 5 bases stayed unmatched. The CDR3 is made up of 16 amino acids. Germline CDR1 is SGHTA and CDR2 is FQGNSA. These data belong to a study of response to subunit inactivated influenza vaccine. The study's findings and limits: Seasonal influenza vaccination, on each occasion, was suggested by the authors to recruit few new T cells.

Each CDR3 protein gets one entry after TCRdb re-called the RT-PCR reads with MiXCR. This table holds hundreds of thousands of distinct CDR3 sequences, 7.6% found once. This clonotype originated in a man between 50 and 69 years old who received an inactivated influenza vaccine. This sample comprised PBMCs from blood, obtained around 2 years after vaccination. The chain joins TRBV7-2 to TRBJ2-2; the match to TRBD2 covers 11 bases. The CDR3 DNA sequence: TGTGCCAGCAGCTTACTGCTAGCGGGGGGAGCCGGGGAGCTGTTTTTT. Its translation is CASSLLLAGGAGELFF.